This T cell receptor beta chain comes out of a study of tumour-infiltrating T cells in Burkitt lymphoma. Overall study context: Productive clonality predicted overall and progression-free survival.

The table lists this clone with a few counts. Libraries were prepared by immunoSEQ multiplex PCR; TCRdb keeps only in-frame clonotypes and omits some of them. The sample lists around 1,600 clones; around 19% were seen once. CDR3 length: 9 residues. The chain couples TRBV21-1 to TRBJ1-1. TRBV21-1 is labeled a pseudogene. Sequencing was carried out using tumor tissue. The origin of this receptor is a human donor with diffuse large B-cell lymphoma. In nucleotides, the CDR3 is TGTGCCCGTAACACTGAAGCTTTCTTT. It encodes CARNTEAFF.